One and the same sample provided the 25 T cell receptor beta chains below, sequenced in a study of blood T cell repertoires in COVID-19. Data came from immunoSEQ multiplex PCR; TCRdb stores just in-frame clones and leaves some out. The sample yields roughly 300,000 clones, almost 85% seen once. Sequenced sample: peripheral blood. The receptors derive from a human donor in a cohort sampled during active COVID-19.

The rearrangement links TRBV19 to TRBJ1-2; D unresolved. Per germline, CDR1 LNHDA and CDR2 SQIVND (reference sequence). The CDR3 is made up of 13 amino acids. The ends were cut back, 3 bases at V and 4 bases at J, with 9 bases in the middle. The CDR3, as DNA: TGTGCCAGTAGTATCAACGCTATCTATGGCTACACCTTC. Its protein is CASSINAIYGYTF.

The CDR3 spells CASSLEGRELAFF. The CDR3 coding sequence is TGTGCCAGCAGTTTAGAGGGTAGGGAGTTGGCTTTCTTT. The chain uses TRBV12-3 or TRBV12-4 and TRBJ1-1; D is unclear. The CDR3 has 13 residues. Trimming took off 1 base at V and 11 bases at J, with 14 bases between the two ends.

The rearrangement joins TRBV6-6 to TRBJ2-2, with a possible D match to TRBD1 (5 bases). In germline, CDR1 is MNHNY, CDR2 SVGAGI (reference sequence). The CDR3 totals 13 residues. V shed 4 bases and J shed 5 bases, with 8 bases lying between them. The DNA for the CDR3 is TGTGCCAGCAGTTTCAGGGCAACCGGGGAGCTGTTTTTT. Residues: CASSFRATGELFF.

The rearrangement links TRBV5-4 to TRBJ2-3; TRBD2 agrees at 10 bases. With V trimmed by 0 bases and J by 3 bases, 4 bases remained unmatched. Germline-derived CDR1 and CDR2 are SGHNT and YYREEE (reference sequence). The CDR3 totals 16 residues. CDR3 loop: CASSLGASGGTDTQYF. In DNA, the CDR3 is TGTGCCAGCAGCTTGGGAGCTAGCGGGGGAACAGATACGCAGTATTTT.

The J gene is TRBJ1-1, the V gene TRBV14; D possibly corresponds to TRBD1 (5 bases). Trimming removed 4 bases from V and 9 bases from J, with 12 bases in between. Germline V gives CDR1 SGHDN, CDR2 FVKESK. This CDR3 is 12 amino acids long. CDR3 amino acids: CASSLVAGQAFF. CDR3 DNA sequence: TGTGCCAGCAGCCTAGTTGCGGGACAAGCTTTCTTT.

This chain uses TRBV27 with TRBJ2-3, with 15 bases aligning to TRBD2. Germline assignment: CDR1 MNHEY and CDR2 SMNVEV (reference sequence). With V trimmed by 3 bases and J by 2 bases, 3 bases remained unmatched. The CDR3 loop spans 17 amino acids. The CDR3 nucleotides are TGTGCCAGCAGTTTCGGACTAGCGGGGGGGAACACAGATACGCAGTATTTT. The encoded protein is CASSFGLAGGNTDTQYF.

This chain uses TRBV12-5 with TRBJ2-5, with D tentatively TRBD2 (7 bases). Germline V lookup: CDR1 LGHNT, CDR2 FRNRAP. The V gene lost 3 bases and the J gene lost 4 bases, with 15 bases spanning the gap. The CDR3 loop spans 15 amino acids. The CDR3 loop reads CASGLGGDGGETQYF. For the CDR3, the DNA is TGTGCTAGTGGTTTAGGGGGGGACGGGGGAGAGACCCAGTACTTC.

This clone was counted once. The chain joins TRBV9 to TRBJ2-3; D uncertain. Germline assignment: CDR1 SGDLS and CDR2 YYNGEE. The CDR3 runs to 12 residues. V lost 4 bases to trimming and J lost 6 bases, with 9 bases between them. In nucleotides, the CDR3 is TGTGCCAGCAGCTCAGTTTTGGATACGCAGTATTTT. It yields the protein CASSSVLDTQYF.

This sequence joins TRBV29-1 and TRBJ2-5, with 7 bases identical to TRBD1. Judging by the DNA end, TRBJ2-7 fits better; the J call may be wrong. Germline-derived CDR1 and CDR2 are SQVTM and ANQGSEA. The CDR3 spans 12 residues. The CDR3 spells CSVDQGAYEQYF. The CDR3 DNA reads as TGCAGCGTTGACCAGGGGGCCTACGAGCAGTACTTC.

This chain joins TRBV5-1 and TRBJ2-7, with 11 bases lining up with TRBD2. The germline V gene encodes CDR1 SGHRS and CDR2 YFSETQ. This CDR3 region has 15 residues. After removal of 0 bases from V and 4 bases from J, the junction contained 3 bases not matched to a gene. The CDR3 is CASSLALAGGYEQYF. DNA for the CDR3: TGCGCCAGCAGCTTGGCCCTAGCGGGGGGTTACGAGCAGTACTTC.

V gene TRBV12-5 combines with J gene TRBJ2-7; D not certain. This CDR3 contains 12 residues. Germline V gene lookup returns CDR1 LGHNT and CDR2 FRNRAP. Trimming cost V 0 bases and J 7 bases, with 7 bases left between them. In DNA form, the CDR3 reads TGTGCTAGTGGTTTGGTAGCGCGGGAGCAGTACTTC. Amino acids: CASGLVAREQYF.

V gene TRBV3-1 (or the pseudogene TRBV3-2) combines with J gene TRBJ1-2; 7 bases fit TRBD1. Trimming cost V 3 bases and J 4 bases; bases outside gene matches: 2. Germline CDR1 LGHDT, CDR2 YNNKEL (reference sequence). This CDR3 is 13 amino acids long. In nucleotides, the CDR3 is TGTGCCAGCAGCCACAGGACAGGCTATGGCTACACCTTC. Translated, it gives CASSHRTGYGYTF.

The CDR3 sequence: CASSRGRAPNEKLFF. CDR3 DNA: TGTGCCAGCAGCCGCGGCAGGGCTCCTAATGAAAAACTGTTTTTT. This chain links TRBV6-5 with TRBJ1-4; maybe TRBD1 (5 bases). CDR1 is MNHEY and CDR2 is SVGAGI in the germline V gene. With 6 bases removed from V and 3 bases from J, the gap between germline ends came to 14 bases. The CDR3 contains 15 residues.

This clone was seen just once. This chain links TRBV7-9 with TRBJ2-3, with D possibly matching TRBD2 (7 bases). CDR3 size: 15 residues. V was clipped by 4 bases and J by 2 bases, with 13 bases between them. Germline assignment: CDR1 SEHNR and CDR2 FQNEAQ (reference sequence). The CDR3 DNA reads as TGTGCCAGCAGCTCCGCGGGGGCGGCCACAGATACGCAGTATTTT. It specifies CASSSAGAATDTQYF.

The rearrangement links TRBV6-5 to TRBJ2-1, with 7 bases lining up with TRBD1. V was pared by 6 bases and J by 5 bases, with 10 bases of the junction left unmatched. The CDR3 loop spans 15 amino acids. Germline lookup yields CDR1 MNHEY and CDR2 SVGAGI. The CDR3 DNA follows: TGTGCCAGCAGCGAGAGACAGGGTATACACAATGAGCAGTTCTTC. It translates to CASSERQGIHNEQFF.

The rearrangement links TRBV7-9 to TRBJ1-4, with D uncertain. The CDR3 contains 12 residues. Trimming cost V 1 base and J 8 bases, with 5 bases left between them. CDR1 is SEHNR, CDR2 FQNEAQ, per germline (reference sequence). The CDR3 sequence: CASSLDEEKLFF. The CDR3 DNA reads TGTGCCAGCAGCTTAGACGAGGAAAAACTGTTTTTT.

The V and J genes are TRBV29-1 and TRBJ2-5; possibly TRBD2 for D (5 bases). The ends were cut back, 5 bases at V and 4 bases at J, with 11 bases in the middle. The CDR3 loop spans 12 amino acids. The germline gives CDR1 SQVTM, CDR2 ANQGSEA. In DNA form, the CDR3 reads TGCAGCGTTTCTAGCATTCGAGAGACCCAGTACTTC. This encodes CSVSSIRETQYF.

As concerns this clone: This same CDR3 is encoded by further DNA sequences in the sample. The chain carries TRBV10-1 and TRBJ1-2; D may be TRBD1 (5 bases). The CDR3 loop spans 13 amino acids. The V end was cut by 6 bases, the J end by 3 bases, with 11 bases between. CDR1 is WNHNN, CDR2 SYGVQD, per germline (reference sequence). The CDR3 DNA reads TGCGCCAGCAGCGAAGGGGAAGACTATGGCTACACCTTC. It specifies CASSEGEDYGYTF.

About this clone: Other nucleotide sequences from this sample produce the same CDR3. V and J are TRBV3-1 (or the pseudogene TRBV3-2) and TRBJ2-7; no clear D gene. The V end lost 4 bases, the J end lost 3 bases, and 4 bases lay between the germline ends. Germline V gives CDR1 LGHDT, CDR2 YNNKEL (reference sequence). This CDR3 has 11 amino acids. The chain's CDR3 is CASSRLYEQYF. The DNA for the CDR3 is TGTGCCAGCAGCCGGCTCTACGAGCAGTACTTC.

The chain is built from TRBV4-2 and TRBJ2-2; 8 bases match TRBD2. V lost 4 bases to trimming and J lost 2 bases; unmatched junction nucleotides: 9. Germline-derived CDR1 and CDR2 are LGHNA and YNFKEQ. The CDR3 has 17 residues. CDR3 nucleotides: TGTGCCAGCAGCCGTAAGACGGGGGGGGATAACACCGGGGAGCTGTTTTTT. It is translated as CASSRKTGGDNTGELFF.

The chain joins TRBV25-1 to TRBJ2-7; tentative D call: TRBD1 (6 bases). Trimming left V 4 bases short and J 0 bases short, with 7 bases between. CDR1 is MGHDK and CDR2 is SYGVNS in the germline V gene. The CDR3 totals 13 residues. The CDR3 is CASSGGHSYEQYF. The CDR3 region has the DNA TGTGCCAGCAGTGGGGGACACTCCTACGAGCAGTACTTC.

The chain carries TRBV7-3 and TRBJ2-7, with 14 positions matching TRBD2. J gave up 5 bases and V 0 bases, and 9 bases lay outside the gene matches. CDR1 is SGHTA, CDR2 FQGTGA, per germline. The CDR3 is 18 amino acids. CDR3 loop: CASSLTRLAGGPVDEQYF. DNA for the CDR3: TGTGCCAGCAGCTTAACTCGACTAGCGGGGGGGCCGGTCGACGAGCAGTACTTC.

The genes are TRBV5-4 and TRBJ2-2; the D gene is possibly TRBD2 (6 bases). The ends were cut back, 3 bases at V and 6 bases at J, with 6 bases in the middle. This CDR3 is built from 12 residues. CDR1 and CDR2 from the germline V gene are SGHNT and YYREEE (reference sequence). The CDR3: CASSSGAGELFF. CDR3 DNA: TGTGCCAGCAGCTCGGGGGCCGGGGAGCTGTTTTTT.

This clone has just a few counts. The rearrangement joins TRBV3-1 (or the pseudogene TRBV3-2) to TRBJ1-1; 7 bases align to TRBD1. The CDR3 loop spans 15 amino acids. Trimming removed 4 bases from V and 9 bases from J; junction bases left unmatched: 14. Germline CDR1 and CDR2: LGHDT and YNNKEL (reference sequence). The CDR3 bases are TGTGCCAGCAGCCCTCCGACAGGGTGGGGCTCGAAAGCTTTCTTT. Translated: CASSPPTGWGSKAFF.

A few counts support this clone. This chain uses TRBV5-1 with TRBJ1-2; 7 bases are a match to TRBD1. Germline lookup yields CDR1 SGHRS and CDR2 YFSETQ. The CDR3 has 14 amino acids. J gave up 8 bases and V 1 base, and 8 bases lay outside the gene matches. The CDR3 loop is CASSLTGAGIGYTF. CDR3 coding DNA: TGCGCCAGCAGCTTGACAGGGGCGGGTATAGGCTACACCTTC. Full variable domain (outside the CDR3, taken from reference TRBV5-1 and TRBJ1-2): KAGVTQTPRYLIKTRGQQVTLSCSPISGHRSVSWYQQTPGQGLQFLFEYFSETQRNKGNFPGRFSGRQFSNSRSEMNVSTLELGDSALYLCASSLTGAGIGYTFGSGTRLTVV.